Below, 28 T cell receptor beta chains from the same sample are listed, as sequenced in a study of blood T cells in healthy people across ages. A second PCR of about 6 to 12 cycles used a sample-barcoded 5' primer and a J-beta primer mix. TCRdb passed the 5' RACE reads through MiXCR, listing each CDR3 protein once. There are roughly 1,300,000 distinct CDR3 sequences in the sample; roughly 60% occur only once, and 6.5% to 8.5% lies in the top ten. The sequenced material came from blood. These receptors all come from a man aged 18 to 29 in good health.

This sequence joins TRBV20-1 and TRBJ2-1; the D gene is possibly TRBD2 (5 bases). V was cut by 6 bases and J by 4 bases, with 16 bases left in between. The CDR3 is 14 residues long. Germline V gene lookup returns CDR1 DFQATT and CDR2 SNEGSKA (reference sequence). CDR3 in amino acids: CSASLGPPYNEQFF. The CDR3 DNA follows: TGCAGTGCCTCACTAGGCCCCCCATACAATGAGCAGTTCTTC.

This rearrangement joins TRBV11-3 to TRBJ2-5, with D tentatively TRBD2 (6 bases). CDR1 is SGHNT and CDR2 is YENEEA in the germline V gene. Trimming took off 5 bases at V and 1 base at J, with 11 bases between the two ends. This CDR3 is built from 14 residues. In DNA, the CDR3 is TGTGCCAGCAGCGATAGGGGACTCCAAGAGACCCAGTACTTC. Translated: CASSDRGLQETQYF.

This clonotype occurred once. This sequence joins TRBV27 and TRBJ2-5, with D perhaps matching TRBD1 or TRBD2 (6 bases each). Trimming pared 4 bases from V and 4 bases from J, leaving 19 bases between. CDR1 is MNHEY and CDR2 is SMNVEV in the germline V gene (reference sequence). There are 16 residues in the CDR3. The CDR3 sequence is CASSSRIRGGGETQYF. The CDR3 nucleotides are TGTGCCAGCAGTTCTAGGATTAGAGGGGGAGGAGAGACCCAGTACTTC.

Only a few counts were recorded for this clonotype. The genes are TRBV25-1 and TRBJ2-5; D ambiguous. Trimming took off 1 base at V and 3 bases at J, with 12 bases between the two ends. This CDR3 spans 15 amino acids. Germline assignment: CDR1 MGHDK and CDR2 SYGVNS. The CDR3 DNA reads TGTGCCAGCAGTGAATCTGGCCAGTATGAAGAGACCCAGTACTTC. Its protein product is CASSESGQYEETQYF.

This clonotype was counted a few times. V and J are TRBV29-1 and TRBJ2-7; possible D gene TRBD2, 6 bases. V dropped 2 bases and J dropped 0 bases, with 11 bases sitting between them. The germline CDR1 and CDR2 sequences are SQVTM and ANQGSEA. This CDR3 comprises 14 residues. The CDR3 loop is CSVEWGVNSYEQYF. CDR3 in DNA: TGCAGCGTTGAATGGGGGGTTAACTCCTACGAGCAGTACTTC.

This chain joins TRBV7-2 and TRBJ2-5; 13 positions match TRBD2. This CDR3 region has 19 residues. The trim removed 5 bases at V and 2 bases at J, leaving 14 bases unmatched. From germline, CDR1 is SGHTA and CDR2 FQGNSA. The CDR3, as DNA: TGTGCCAGCAGCCGAACGAGGACTAGCGGGAGAGGGTGGCAAGAGACCCAGTACTTC. Its protein is CASSRTRTSGRGWQETQYF.

This clonotype was observed a single time. The gene calls are TRBV29-1 and TRBJ1-2, with 10 bases aligning to TRBD1. This CDR3 spans 15 amino acids. Trimming removed 7 bases from V and 1 base from J; junction bases left unmatched: 9. Per the germline V gene, CDR1 is SQVTM and CDR2 is ANQGSEA. CDR3 DNA: TGCAGCGCCGGACAGGGGGAGCTTTTTAACTATGGCTACACCTTC. It yields the protein CSAGQGELFNYGYTF.

This chain links TRBV6-6 with TRBJ2-3, with D possibly TRBD2 on 5 matching bases. V dropped 9 bases and J dropped 11 bases, with 21 bases sitting between them. The CDR3 spans 13 residues. CDR1 is MNHNY and CDR2 is SVGAGI in the germline V gene (reference sequence). CDR3 nucleotides: TGTGCCAGTAGCGCGTTGCGGAGCTATGGGCAGTATTTT. Its translation is CASSALRSYGQYF.

This chain connects TRBV20-1 to TRBJ2-3; no reliable D call. Trimming took 3 bases from V and 4 from J, leaving 8 bases between them. The CDR3 is made up of 12 amino acids. Germline CDR1 is DFQATT and CDR2 is SNEGSKA (reference sequence). The DNA of the CDR3 is TGCAGTGCTAGTAGGAGCGCAGATACGCAGTATTTT. As protein: CSASRSADTQYF.

This clonotype was found a few times. The chain recombines TRBV4-1 with TRBJ1-1; D is undetermined. Germline values: CDR1 MGHRA, CDR2 YSYEKL. This CDR3 spans 15 amino acids. Trimming cost V 0 bases and J 2 bases, with 10 bases left between them. The CDR3 DNA reads TGCGCCAGCAGCCAAGAACGAGGAGGAAACACTGAAGCTTTCTTT. This gives the protein CASSQERGGNTEAFF.

This clonotype appeared a few times. The chain uses TRBV19 and TRBJ2-6; D ambiguous. Germline V lookup: CDR1 LNHDA, CDR2 SQIVND (reference sequence). V shed 5 bases and J shed 3 bases, with 5 bases lying between them. CDR3 size: 13 residues. In nucleotides, the CDR3 is TGTGCCAGTAGTCCCCATGGGGCCAACGTCCTGACTTTC. As protein: CASSPHGANVLTF.

This clonotype was seen a handful of times. The genes are TRBV5-1 and TRBJ2-1, with unresolved D. CDR3 length: 13 residues. Trimming removed 0 bases from V and 6 bases from J, with 7 bases in between. The germline V gene encodes CDR1 SGHRS and CDR2 YFSETQ. The chain's CDR3 is CASSLVGPNEQFF. The CDR3, as DNA: TGCGCCAGCAGCTTGGTGGGCCCCAATGAGCAGTTCTTC.

The genes are TRBV27 and TRBJ2-1, with 13 nucleotides matching TRBD2. The ends lost 6 bases at V and 7 bases at J; junction bases unmatched: 3. This CDR3 region has 14 residues. CDR1 is MNHEY and CDR2 is SMNVEV in the germline V gene (reference sequence). The CDR3 region has the DNA TGTGCCAGCAGACTAGCGGGAGGGAGTAATGAGCAGTTCTTC. Amino acids: CASRLAGGSNEQFF.

The chain couples TRBV6-5 to TRBJ1-1; 7 bases fit TRBD1. The V segment lost 5 bases and the J segment 6 bases; nucleotides outside the gene matches: 6. The CDR3 is 13 amino acids. CDR1 is MNHEY, CDR2 SVGAGI, per germline. For the CDR3, the DNA is TGTGCCAGCAGTGACAGGGCTTTGGCTGAAGCTTTCTTT. Translation: CASSDRALAEAFF.

This clonotype was seen a handful of times. This rearrangement joins TRBV27 to TRBJ2-7; the match to TRBD1 covers 8 bases. The CDR3 is 14 amino acids. Germline CDR1 is MNHEY and CDR2 is SMNVEV (reference sequence). The V and J ends lost 3 bases and 2 bases, in that order; junction bases with no gene match: 3. The CDR3 spells CASSFWDRTYEQYF. In nucleotides, the CDR3 is TGTGCCAGCAGTTTTTGGGACAGGACCTACGAGCAGTACTTC.

The chain links TRBV7-2 to TRBJ2-2, with 8 positions matching TRBD2. This CDR3 is built from 13 residues. CDR1 is SGHTA and CDR2 is FQGNSA in the germline V gene. The trim removed 6 bases at V and 9 bases at J, leaving 6 bases unmatched. The CDR3 nucleotides are TGTGCCAGCAGGCGGGGGGTCGGCCGGGAGCTGTTTTTT. Translation: CASRRGVGRELFF.

This sequence joins TRBV27 and TRBJ1-2; 7 bases map to TRBD1. J was trimmed by 1 base and V by 3 bases; bases with no gene match: 5. The CDR3 covers 15 residues. Germline-derived CDR1 and CDR2 are MNHEY and SMNVEV (reference sequence). CDR3 sequence reads: CASSFGYRGNYGYTF. CDR3 in DNA: TGTGCCAGCAGTTTTGGATACAGGGGTAACTATGGCTACACCTTC.

V gene TRBV4-3 combines with J gene TRBJ2-3; D uncertain. Germline CDR1 reads LGHNA; CDR2 reads YSLEER. This CDR3 has 15 amino acids. V lost 0 bases and J 2 bases, leaving 9 bases between the germline ends. The CDR3 loop is CASSQEPGTTDTQYF. The CDR3 DNA follows: TGCGCCAGCAGCCAAGAACCGGGTACCACAGATACGCAGTATTTT.

The genes are TRBV2 and TRBJ2-3; 9 positions match TRBD1. The CDR3 is made up of 14 amino acids. CDR1 is SNHLY and CDR2 is FYNNEI in the germline V gene. V trimming: 7 bases; J trimming: 0 bases; junction bases outside the gene matches: 2. In nucleotides, the CDR3 is TGTGCCAGCAACAGGGGGCTGAGCACAGATACGCAGTATTTT. Protein sequence: CASNRGLSTDTQYF.

The CDR3 DNA is TGTGCCAGCAGTGAATTAAACAGTTACCTAGCCTACGAGCAGTACTTC. It encodes CASSELNSYLAYEQYF. The J gene is TRBJ2-7, the V gene TRBV28; D remains unclear. Looked up from germline, CDR1 is MDHEN and CDR2 is SYDVKM. V was clipped by 5 bases and J by 2 bases, with 19 bases between them. The CDR3 is 16 residues long.

The chain couples TRBV11-2 to TRBJ2-4; unclear D gene. The V end was cut by 2 bases, the J end by 7 bases, with 12 bases between. Germline assignment: CDR1 SGHAT and CDR2 FQNNGV. The CDR3 covers 14 residues. The CDR3 bases are TGTGCCAGCAGCTTACAGGTCCGAGTCAACATTCAGTACTTC. This codes for CASSLQVRVNIQYF.

This chain links TRBV12-3 or TRBV12-4 with TRBJ2-7; no clear D gene. Trimming took 5 bases from V and 6 from J, leaving 14 bases between them. CDR3 length: 13 amino acids. CDR3: CASSAQSPGEQYF. The CDR3 DNA is TGTGCCAGCAGTGCTCAGAGCCCCGGCGAGCAGTACTTC.

The rearrangement links TRBV7-2 to TRBJ2-1; 7 bases fit TRBD2. The germline CDR1 and CDR2 sequences are SGHTA and FQGNSA. This CDR3 has 14 amino acids. J was trimmed by 6 bases and V by 5 bases; bases with no gene match: 7. The CDR3 region is CASSVLLATNEQFF. The CDR3 coding sequence is TGTGCCAGCAGCGTATTACTAGCGACCAATGAGCAGTTCTTC.

This clonotype was detected a few times. This chain links TRBV27 with TRBJ2-1; TRBD2 aligns across 7 bases. V lost 5 bases, J lost 7 bases, and 5 bases stayed unmatched. CDR3 length: 13 residues. The germline gives CDR1 MNHEY, CDR2 SMNVEV (reference sequence). CDR3 coding DNA: TGTGCCAGCAGTACAAACGGGAGGAATGAGCAGTTCTTC. Protein: CASSTNGRNEQFF.

This clonotype was seen a few times. The chain joins TRBV4-1 to TRBJ2-1; D is perhaps TRBD1 (5 bases). Germline CDR1 reads MGHRA; CDR2 reads YSYEKL. The CDR3 runs 12 residues. Trimming removed 0 bases from V and 15 bases from J, with 12 bases in between. This CDR3 reads CASSQDGQTLFF. The DNA for the CDR3 is TGCGCCAGCAGCCAAGATGGACAAACGCTGTTCTTC.

The chain couples TRBV12-3 or TRBV12-4 to TRBJ2-1; 11 positions agree with TRBD1. This CDR3 contains 15 residues. V shed 6 bases, J shed 7 bases, and the junction held 8 bases outside the gene matches. The CDR3: CASSYRDRGWNEQFF. CDR3 DNA sequence: TGTGCCAGCAGCTACCGGGACAGGGGGTGGAATGAGCAGTTCTTC.

The CDR3 DNA reads TGTGCCAGCAGTGGGGGGTTCGGGCCCTCTACGGAGCAGTACTTC. Its protein is CASSGGFGPSTEQYF. This chain connects TRBV6-5 to TRBJ2-5; D may be TRBD2 (6 bases). V lost 5 bases, J lost 11 bases, and 24 bases lay in between. Per germline, CDR1 MNHEY and CDR2 SVGAGI. The CDR3 spans 15 residues.

CDR3 sequence reads: CASTFRGGGQETQYF. The CDR3 DNA is TGCGCCAGCACGTTCCGCGGGGGGGGACAAGAGACCCAGTACTTC. This chain links TRBV4-1 with TRBJ2-5, with TRBD2 identical over 9 bases. This CDR3 is built from 15 residues. J gave up 2 bases and V 7 bases, and 8 bases lay outside the gene matches. Germline V gives CDR1 MGHRA, CDR2 YSYEKL.